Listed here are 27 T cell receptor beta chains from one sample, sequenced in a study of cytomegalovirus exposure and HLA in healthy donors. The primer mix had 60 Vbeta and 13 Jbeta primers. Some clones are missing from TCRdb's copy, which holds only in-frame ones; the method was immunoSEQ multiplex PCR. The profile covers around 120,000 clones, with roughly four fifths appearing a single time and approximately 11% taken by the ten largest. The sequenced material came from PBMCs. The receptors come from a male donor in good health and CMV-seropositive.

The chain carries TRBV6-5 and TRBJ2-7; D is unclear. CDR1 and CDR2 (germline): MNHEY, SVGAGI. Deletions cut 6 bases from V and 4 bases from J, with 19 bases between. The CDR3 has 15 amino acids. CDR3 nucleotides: TGTGCCAGCAGCCTCTCGCGCGAACTGCCGTACGAGCAGTACTTC. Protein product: CASSLSRELPYEQYF.

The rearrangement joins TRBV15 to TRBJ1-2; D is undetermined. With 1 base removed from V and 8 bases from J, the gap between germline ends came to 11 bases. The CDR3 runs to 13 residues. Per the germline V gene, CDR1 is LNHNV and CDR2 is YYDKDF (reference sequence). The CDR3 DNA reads TGTGCCACCAGCAGAGGGGCATTTGGAGGCTACACCTTC. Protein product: CATSRGAFGGYTF.

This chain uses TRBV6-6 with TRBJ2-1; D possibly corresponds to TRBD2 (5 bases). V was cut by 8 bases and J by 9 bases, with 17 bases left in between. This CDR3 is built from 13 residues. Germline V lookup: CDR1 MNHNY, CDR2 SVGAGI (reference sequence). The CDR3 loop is CASGGLADGEQFF. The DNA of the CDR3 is TGTGCCAGCGGTGGTCTAGCCGACGGTGAGCAGTTCTTC.

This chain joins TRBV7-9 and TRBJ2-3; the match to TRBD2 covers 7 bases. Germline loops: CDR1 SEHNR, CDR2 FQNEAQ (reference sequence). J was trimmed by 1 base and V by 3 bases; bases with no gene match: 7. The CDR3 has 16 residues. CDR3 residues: CASSFPQRDGTDTQYF. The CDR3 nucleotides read TGTGCCAGCAGCTTTCCCCAGCGGGACGGCACAGATACGCAGTATTTT. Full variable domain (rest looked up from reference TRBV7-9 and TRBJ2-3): DTGVSQNPRHKITKRGQNVTFRCDPISEHNRLYWYRQTLGQGPEFLTYFQNEAQLEKSRLLSDRFSAERPKGSFSTLEIQRTEQGDSAMYLCASSFPQRDGTDTQYFGPGTRLTVL.

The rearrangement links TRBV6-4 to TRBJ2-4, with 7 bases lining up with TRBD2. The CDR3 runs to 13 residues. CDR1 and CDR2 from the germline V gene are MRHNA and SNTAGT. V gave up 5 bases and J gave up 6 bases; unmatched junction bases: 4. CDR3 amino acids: CASSSGLGNIQYF. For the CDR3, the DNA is TGTGCCAGCAGTTCAGGACTAGGAAACATTCAGTACTTC.

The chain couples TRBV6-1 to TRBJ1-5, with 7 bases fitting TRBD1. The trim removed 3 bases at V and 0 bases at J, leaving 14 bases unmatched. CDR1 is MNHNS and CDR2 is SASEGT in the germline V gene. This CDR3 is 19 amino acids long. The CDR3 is CASSEFSGGLRYSNQPQHF. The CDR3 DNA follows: TGTGCCAGCAGTGAGTTCTCAGGGGGGCTCCGCTATAGCAATCAGCCCCAGCATTTT.

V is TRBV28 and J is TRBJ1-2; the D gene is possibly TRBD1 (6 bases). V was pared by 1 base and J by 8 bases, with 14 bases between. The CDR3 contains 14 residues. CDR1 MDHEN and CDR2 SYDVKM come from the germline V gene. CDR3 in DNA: TGTGCCAGCAGTTTATCGCACAGGGTCCTGGGCTACACCTTC. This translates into CASSLSHRVLGYTF.

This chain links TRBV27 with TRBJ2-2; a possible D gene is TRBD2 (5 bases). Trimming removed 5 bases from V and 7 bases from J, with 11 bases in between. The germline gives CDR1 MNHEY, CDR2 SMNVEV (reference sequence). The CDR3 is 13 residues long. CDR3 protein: CASSLVAGGELFF. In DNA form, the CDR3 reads TGTGCCAGCAGTCTCGTCGCGGGCGGGGAGCTGTTTTTT.

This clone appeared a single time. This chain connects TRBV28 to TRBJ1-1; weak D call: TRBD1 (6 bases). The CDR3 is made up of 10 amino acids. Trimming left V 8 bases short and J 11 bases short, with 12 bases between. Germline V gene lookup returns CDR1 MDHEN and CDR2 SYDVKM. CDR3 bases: TGTGCCAGCGTAAACAGGGTGGCTTTCTTT. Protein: CASVNRVAFF.

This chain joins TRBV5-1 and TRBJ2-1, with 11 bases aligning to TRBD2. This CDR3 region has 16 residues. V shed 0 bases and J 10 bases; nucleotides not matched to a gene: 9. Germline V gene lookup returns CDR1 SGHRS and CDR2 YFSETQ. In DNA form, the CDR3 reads TGCGCCAGCAGCTTGGTATTAGCGGGAGGGGTGAGGGAGCAGTTCTTC. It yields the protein CASSLVLAGGVREQFF.

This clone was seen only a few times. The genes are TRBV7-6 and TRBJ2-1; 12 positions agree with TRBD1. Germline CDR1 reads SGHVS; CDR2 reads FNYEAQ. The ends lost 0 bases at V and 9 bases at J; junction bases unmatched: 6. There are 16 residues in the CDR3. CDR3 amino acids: CASSLALGQGATEQFF. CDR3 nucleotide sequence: TGTGCCAGCAGCTTAGCGCTGGGACAGGGGGCGACTGAGCAGTTCTTC.

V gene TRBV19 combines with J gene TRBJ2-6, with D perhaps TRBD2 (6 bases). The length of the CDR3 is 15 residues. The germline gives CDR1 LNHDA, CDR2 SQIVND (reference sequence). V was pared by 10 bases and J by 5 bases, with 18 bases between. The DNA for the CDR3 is TGTGCCACCGGGAGTCGGACCACTAGGGCCAACGTCCTGACTTTC. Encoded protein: CATGSRTTRANVLTF.

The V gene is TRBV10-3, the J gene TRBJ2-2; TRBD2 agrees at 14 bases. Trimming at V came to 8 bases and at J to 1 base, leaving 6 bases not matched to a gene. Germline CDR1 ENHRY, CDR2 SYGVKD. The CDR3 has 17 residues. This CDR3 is CAIRGTSGSGNTGELFF. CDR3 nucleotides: TGTGCCATCCGCGGGACTAGCGGGAGCGGGAACACCGGGGAGCTGTTTTTT.

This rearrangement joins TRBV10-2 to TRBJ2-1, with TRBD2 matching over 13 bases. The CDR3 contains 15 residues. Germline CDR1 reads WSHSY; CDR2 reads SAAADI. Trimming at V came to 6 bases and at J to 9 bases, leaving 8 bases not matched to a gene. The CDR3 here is CASSLWTSGSPEQFF. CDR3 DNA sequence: TGCGCCAGCAGCCTCTGGACTAGCGGGAGCCCTGAGCAGTTCTTC.

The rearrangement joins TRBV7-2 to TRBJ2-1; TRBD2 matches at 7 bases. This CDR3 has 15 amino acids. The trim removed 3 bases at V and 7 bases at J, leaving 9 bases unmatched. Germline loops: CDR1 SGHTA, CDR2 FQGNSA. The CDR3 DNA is TGTGCCAGCAGCTTCGTCCGGGACTATCAGAATGAGCAGTTCTTC. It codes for CASSFVRDYQNEQFF.

CDR3 nucleotide sequence: TGTGCCAGCAGCTTTCCGGGCGGGTACACAGATACGCAGTATTTT. Amino acid sequence: CASSFPGGYTDTQYF. The V call is TRBV5-6, the J call TRBJ2-3; possibly TRBD2 for D (5 bases). The V gene's germline CDR1 is SGHDT and CDR2 YYEEEE. The CDR3 consists of 15 residues. V was clipped by 2 bases and J by 2 bases, with 12 bases between them.

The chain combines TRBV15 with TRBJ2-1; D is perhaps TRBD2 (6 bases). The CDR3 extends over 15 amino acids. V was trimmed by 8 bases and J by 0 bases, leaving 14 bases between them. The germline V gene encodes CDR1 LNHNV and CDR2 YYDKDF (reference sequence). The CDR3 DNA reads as TGTGCCACCGGAACTAGCAGGAGCTCCTACAATGAGCAGTTCTTC. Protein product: CATGTSRSSYNEQFF.

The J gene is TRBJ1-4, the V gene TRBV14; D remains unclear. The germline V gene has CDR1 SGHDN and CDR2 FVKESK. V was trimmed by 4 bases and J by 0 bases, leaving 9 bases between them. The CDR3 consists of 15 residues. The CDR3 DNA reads TGTGCCAGCAGCCGGTTACTTGCAACTAATGAAAAACTGTTTTTT. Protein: CASSRLLATNEKLFF.

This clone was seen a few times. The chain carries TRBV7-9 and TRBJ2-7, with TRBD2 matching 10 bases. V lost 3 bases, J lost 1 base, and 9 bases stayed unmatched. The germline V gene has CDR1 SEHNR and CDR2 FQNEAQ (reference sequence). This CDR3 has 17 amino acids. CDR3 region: CASSFPLAGDPSYEQYF. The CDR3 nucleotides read TGTGCCAGCAGCTTTCCGCTAGCGGGAGACCCGTCCTACGAGCAGTACTTC. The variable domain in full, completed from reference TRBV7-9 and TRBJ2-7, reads DTGVSQNPRHKITKRGQNVTFRCDPISEHNRLYWYRQTLGQGPEFLTYFQNEAQLEKSRLLSDRFSAERPKGSFSTLEIQRTEQGDSAMYLCASSFPLAGDPSYEQYFGPGTRLTVT.

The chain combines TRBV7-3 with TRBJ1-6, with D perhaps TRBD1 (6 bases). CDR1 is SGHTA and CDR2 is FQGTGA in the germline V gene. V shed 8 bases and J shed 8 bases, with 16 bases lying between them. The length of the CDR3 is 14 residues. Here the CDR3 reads CASGKQGLHSPLHF. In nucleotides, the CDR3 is TGTGCCAGCGGCAAGCAGGGGTTGCATTCACCCCTCCACTTT. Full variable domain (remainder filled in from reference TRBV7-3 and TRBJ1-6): GAGVSQTPSNKVTEKGKYVELRCDPISGHTALYWYRQSLGQGPEFLIYFQGTGAADDSGLPNDRFFAVRPEGSVSTLKIQRTERGDSAVYLCASGKQGLHSPLHFGNGTRLTVT.

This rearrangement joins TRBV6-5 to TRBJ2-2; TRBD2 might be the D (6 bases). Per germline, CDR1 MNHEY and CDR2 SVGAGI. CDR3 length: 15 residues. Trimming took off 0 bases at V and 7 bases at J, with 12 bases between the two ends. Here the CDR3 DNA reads TGTGCCAGCAGTTACTCCCCGGGAGACGTCGGGGAGCTGTTTTTT. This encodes CASSYSPGDVGELFF.

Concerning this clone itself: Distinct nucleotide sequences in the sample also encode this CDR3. The CDR3 spells CSVGTGGNTEAFF. The DNA of the CDR3 is TGCAGCGTGGGGACAGGGGGGAACACTGAAGCTTTCTTT. The J gene is TRBJ1-1, the V gene TRBV29-1; TRBD1 aligns across 11 bases. V gave up 6 bases and J gave up 1 base; unmatched junction bases: 1. The CDR3 covers 13 residues. In germline, CDR1 is SQVTM, CDR2 ANQGSEA.

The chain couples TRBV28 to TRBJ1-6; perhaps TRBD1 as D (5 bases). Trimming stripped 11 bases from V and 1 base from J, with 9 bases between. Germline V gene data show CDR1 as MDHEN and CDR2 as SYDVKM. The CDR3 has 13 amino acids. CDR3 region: CAGGGSYNSPLHF. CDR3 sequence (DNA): TGTGCCGGGGGAGGATCCTATAATTCACCCCTCCACTTT.

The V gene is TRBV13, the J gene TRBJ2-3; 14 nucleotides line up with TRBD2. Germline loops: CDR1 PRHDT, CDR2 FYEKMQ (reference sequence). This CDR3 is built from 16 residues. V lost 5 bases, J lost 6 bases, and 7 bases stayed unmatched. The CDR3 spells CASSTARLAGGDTQYF. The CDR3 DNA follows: TGTGCCAGCAGCACTGCTCGACTAGCGGGGGGGGATACGCAGTATTTT.

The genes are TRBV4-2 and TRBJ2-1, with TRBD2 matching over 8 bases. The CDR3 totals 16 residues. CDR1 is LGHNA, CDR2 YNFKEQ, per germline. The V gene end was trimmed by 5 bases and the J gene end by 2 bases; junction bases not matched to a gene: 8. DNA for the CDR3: TGTGCCAGCAGCGCGTCTCTAGCGGGCCCCTACAATGAGCAGTTCTTC. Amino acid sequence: CASSASLAGPYNEQFF.

The CDR3 loop is CASSQATGGSSGANVLTF. As DNA, the CDR3 is TGCGCCAGCAGCCAGGCGACAGGGGGCTCCTCTGGGGCCAACGTCCTGACTTTC. The chain links TRBV4-3 to TRBJ2-6; 10 nucleotides match TRBD1. The trim removed 3 bases at V and 0 bases at J, leaving 5 bases unmatched. CDR1 is LGHNA and CDR2 is YSLEER in the germline V gene. CDR3 length: 18 residues.

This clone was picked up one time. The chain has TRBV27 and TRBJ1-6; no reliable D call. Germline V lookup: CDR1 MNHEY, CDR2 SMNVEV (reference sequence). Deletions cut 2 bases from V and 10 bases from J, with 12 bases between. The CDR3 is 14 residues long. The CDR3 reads CASSLQGRESPLHF. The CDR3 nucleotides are TGTGCCAGCAGTTTACAAGGGAGAGAATCACCCCTCCACTTT.